This TCR beta chain originates from a study of CD8 T cells in Susac syndrome. Reverse transcription of about 0.45 to 1 ug RNA used random hexamers. MiXCR, applied by TCRdb to the immunoSEQ multiplex PCR reads, yields one record per CDR3 protein. The top ten hold about 0.13% of the sample, which has some 110,000 distinct CDR3 sequences, just over 95% seen once. Unmatched junction bases numbered 10, after V lost 5 bases and J lost 4 bases. The CDR3 runs 15 residues. In germline, CDR1 is SGHTA, CDR2 FQGNSA. High-throughput TCR beta sequencing covered peripheral CD8+ and CD4+ T cells. The CD8+ and CD4+ T cells were negatively isolated, with the TEMRA cells enriched by FACS.

The TCR was taken from a human donor with Susac syndrome. The chain employs TRBV7-2 and TRBJ2-7; 8 nucleotides align to TRBD2. The material sequenced was CD4+ T cells from PBMCs. CDR3 sequence (DNA): TGTGCCAGCAGCCCGAGAGCGGGAGAGAAGTACGAGCAGTACTTC. Its translation: CASSPRAGEKYEQYF.